The rows below give T cell receptor beta chains drawn from one sample of a study of blood T cell repertoires in COVID-19. Profiled with immunoSEQ multiplex PCR; TCRdb holds only in-frame clones, not every one. The sample yields about 33,000 clones, around 86% seen once. Sequencing was done on a sample of peripheral blood. Receptors originate from a man between 65 and 79 years old with acute or convalescent COVID-19. Both conserved end residues are part of each CDR3. A D gene is named only where the DNA matches it firmly. A clone size is listed for some rows: how often the clone was seen (once, few, many), or a class if it is expanded.

-	TRBJ1-6	-	TRBV7-9	CASSLEGDQMTLHF	TGTGCCAGCAGCTTAGAGGGAGATCAGATGACCCTCCACTTT
-	TRBJ1-1	-	TRBV25-1	CASSEQGKAFF	TGTGCCAGCAGTGAACAGGGCAAAGCTTTCTTT
TRBD2	TRBJ2-2	-	TRBV10-2	CASSLAGGPSKDTGELFF	TGCGCCAGCAGTTTAGCGGGAGGGCCCTCTAAGGACACCGGGGAGCTGTTTTTT
TRBD1	TRBJ2-2	-	TRBV30	CAGGDRGRRLDGELFF	TGTGCCGGAGGGGACAGGGGGCGAAGGCTCGACGGGGAGCTGTTTTTT
TRBD2	TRBJ2-5	-	TRBV4-1	CASSHGGGSQETQYF	TGCGCCAGCAGCCATGGCGGGGGGAGCCAAGAGACCCAGTACTTC
-	TRBJ1-2	-	TRBV11-2	CASRRAQDYGYTF	TGTGCCAGCCGGCGGGCCCAGGACTATGGCTACACCTTC
TRBD1	TRBJ2-7	-	TRBV5-1	CASSLTRTGNEQYF	TGCGCCAGCAGCCTTACGAGGACAGGGAACGAGCAGTACTTC
TRBD1	TRBJ2-2	-	TRBV6-5	CASSYRQGNTGELFF	TGTGCCAGCAGTTACCGACAGGGGAACACCGGGGAGCTGTTTTTT
TRBD1	TRBJ2-3	-	TRBV29-1	CSAPDRDRIPDTQYF	TGCAGCGCCCCTGACCGGGACAGGATCCCGGATACGCAGTATTTT
-	TRBJ2-2	-	TRBV9	CASSVASGVNTGELFF	TGTGCCAGCAGCGTAGCTTCCGGAGTGAACACCGGGGAGCTGTTTTTT
TRBD1	TRBJ1-4	-	TRBV12-5	CASRILGQGRSLNEKLFF	TGTGCTAGTAGGATATTGGGACAGGGGAGGTCGTTGAATGAAAAACTGTTTTTT
TRBD2	TRBJ2-5	once	TRBV6-5	CASSSPRGGGQETQYF	TGTGCCAGCAGTTCACCACGGGGCGGGGGCCAAGAGACCCAGTACTTC
-	TRBJ1-3	-	TRBV5-1	CASSLAGETGNTIYF	TGCGCCAGCAGCCTGGCAGGGGAAACTGGAAACACCATATATTTT
-	TRBJ1-2	-	TRBV3-1/TRBV3-2	CASSQAPGDYGYTF	TGTGCCAGCAGCCAAGCCCCGGGGGACTATGGCTACACCTTC
TRBD1	TRBJ1-1	-	TRBV19	CASSMAQGAGNTEAFF	TGTGCCAGTAGTATGGCCCAGGGGGCCGGGAACACTGAAGCTTTCTTT
-	TRBJ2-3	-	TRBV23-1	CASSQSEVGDTQYF	TGCGCCAGCAGTCAATCGGAGGTAGGAGATACGCAGTATTTT
TRBD2	TRBJ2-1	-	TRBV7-2	CASSSLAGGPYEQFF	TGTGCCAGCAGCTCACTAGCGGGGGGGCCCTATGAGCAGTTCTTC
-	TRBJ1-2	-	TRBV6-1	CASSEQTSYGYTF	TGTGCCAGCAGTGAACAGACTTCCTATGGCTACACCTTC
TRBD2	TRBJ2-7	once	TRBV3-1/TRBV3-2	CASSHGGSSYEQYF	TGTGCCAGCAGCCACGGGGGGAGCTCCTACGAGCAGTACTTC
-	TRBJ2-2	-	TRBV6-2/TRBV6-3	CASSYSVGTGELFF	TGTGCCAGCAGTTATAGCGTCGGGACCGGGGAGCTGTTTTTT
-	TRBJ2-7	-	TRBV7-2	CASSSGGTETYEQYF	TGTGCCAGCAGCTCAGGGGGGACGGAAACCTACGAGCAGTACTTC
-	TRBJ1-2	-	TRBV7-9	CASTSPADYGYTF	TGTGCCAGCACGTCACCGGCGGACTATGGCTACACCTTC
TRBD1	TRBJ1-3	-	TRBV19	CASSIAPGTESSGNTIYF	TGTGCCAGTAGTATAGCCCCGGGGACAGAGAGCTCTGGAAACACCATATATTTT
-	TRBJ2-7	-	TRBV30	CAWDISYEQYF	TGTGCCTGGGACATATCCTACGAGCAGTACTTC
-	TRBJ2-4	-	TRBV2	CASLGGGVQYF	TGTGCCAGCCTAGGGGGTGGGGTTCAGTACTTC
TRBD1	TRBJ1-5	few	TRBV30	CAWNLEGAGNQPQHF	TGTGCCTGGAATCTGGAGGGGGCGGGCAATCAGCCCCAGCATTTT
TRBD2	TRBJ2-2	once	TRBV29-1	CSAASGGNTGELFF	TGCAGCGCCGCTAGCGGGGGAAACACCGGGGAGCTGTTTTTT
TRBD1	TRBJ1-4	-	TRBV15	CATSRKTGLGQGEKLFF	TGTGCCACCAGCAGAAAGACAGGGTTGGGGCAGGGAGAAAAACTGTTTTTT
TRBD1	TRBJ1-2	-	TRBV6-5	CASRSTGWDGYTF	TGTGCCAGCAGATCGACAGGGTGGGATGGCTACACCTTC
TRBD2	TRBJ2-1	-	TRBV5-4	CASSLGAGEYNEQFF	TGTGCCAGCAGCTTAGGAGCGGGGGAGTACAATGAGCAGTTCTTC
-	TRBJ1-1	-	TRBV28	CASSSGPRQAPWVSEAFF	TGTGCCAGCAGTTCAGGTCCTAGACAGGCCCCATGGGTATCTGAAGCTTTCTTT
-	TRBJ1-2	once	TRBV18	CASSQSSGPRTYGYTF	TGTGCCAGCTCACAGAGTTCGGGTCCTCGAACTTATGGCTACACCTTC
-	TRBJ2-3	-	TRBV5-4	CASSLTGNTDTQYF	TGTGCCAGCAGCTTAACAGGGAACACAGATACGCAGTATTTT
TRBD1	TRBJ2-3	-	TRBV19	CASSKRQGAADTQYF	TGTGCCAGTAGTAAAAGACAGGGGGCCGCAGATACGCAGTATTTT
TRBD2	TRBJ2-1	-	TRBV5-8	CASSTGTSVHNEQFF	TGTGCCAGCTCCACCGGGACTAGCGTCCACAATGAGCAGTTCTTC
TRBD2	TRBJ2-3	-	TRBV7-2	CASSLGPGTSGGADTQYF	TGTGCCAGCAGCTTAGGCCCGGGGACTAGCGGGGGAGCAGATACGCAGTATTTT
-	TRBJ1-1	-	TRBV11-2	CASSRRGGRAGSEAFF	TGTGCCAGCAGTCGAAGGGGAGGCAGGGCAGGCTCTGAAGCTTTCTTT
TRBD1	TRBJ1-1	-	TRBV2	CASNLQGVGANTEAFF	TGTGCCAGCAATTTACAGGGGGTGGGAGCGAACACTGAAGCTTTCTTT
-	TRBJ2-1	-	TRBV15	CATSKLGKVNEQFF	TGTGCCACCAGCAAACTAGGGAAAGTCAATGAGCAGTTCTTC
TRBD1	TRBJ1-3	-	TRBV19	CASSTLPGDRVTGNTIYF	TGTGCCAGTAGTACTCTCCCCGGTGACAGGGTCACTGGAAACACCATATATTTT
TRBD1	TRBJ2-7	-	TRBV7-9	CASSLTGGPDYEQYF	TGTGCCAGCAGCTTAACAGGGGGCCCAGACTACGAGCAGTACTTC
-	TRBJ2-7	-	TRBV10-3	CAISYGDIYEQYF	TGTGCCATCAGTTATGGGGACATCTACGAGCAGTACTTC
-	TRBJ1-1	-	TRBV5-6	CASSLDSWNTEAFF	TGTGCCAGCAGCTTGGACTCTTGGAACACTGAAGCTTTCTTT
-	TRBJ1-4	-	TRBV4-3	CASSQVGRGEANEKLFF	TGCGCCAGCAGCCAAGTTGGTAGGGGCGAGGCTAATGAAAAACTGTTTTTT
TRBD1	TRBJ2-3	-	TRBV6-5	CASQVRTGGSDTQYF	TGTGCCAGCCAGGTTAGGACAGGGGGATCGGATACGCAGTATTTT
-	TRBJ1-1	few	TRBV10-3	CAIRGSGTTNEAFF	TGTGCCATCAGGGGATCCGGGACAACCAATGAAGCTTTCTTT
TRBD2	TRBJ2-5	once	TRBV24-1	CATSDSRTSETQYF	TGTGCCACCAGTGATTCGCGGACTAGTGAGACCCAGTACTTC
TRBD2	TRBJ2-1	-	TRBV27	CASSLETSSLLYNEQFF	TGTGCCAGCAGTTTAGAGACTAGCTCCCTCCTCTACAATGAGCAGTTCTTC
TRBD1	TRBJ1-2	-	TRBV4-2	CASSQMTGGGISYGYTF	TGTGCCAGCAGCCAGATGACAGGGGGGGGAATAAGCTATGGCTACACCTTC
TRBD1	TRBJ1-4	-	TRBV7-9	CASSLGQGNEKLFF	TGTGCCAGCAGCTTGGGACAGGGGAATGAAAAACTGTTTTTT
TRBD1	TRBJ1-6	-	TRBV30	CAWSDPRTGKNSPLHF	TGTGCCTGGAGTGATCCAAGGACAGGGAAGAATTCACCCCTCCACTTT
-	TRBJ2-7	once	TRBV7-8	CASSDPDNEQYF	TGTGCCAGCAGCGACCCGGACAACGAGCAGTACTTC
TRBD2	TRBJ2-2	-	TRBV27	CASTASGRAPTGELFF	TGTGCCAGCACCGCTAGCGGGAGGGCCCCCACCGGGGAGCTGTTTTTT
-	TRBJ1-3	few	TRBV11-1	CASSSPILDTIYF	TGTGCCAGCAGCTCGCCAATCCTAGACACCATATATTTT
-	TRBJ2-1	-	TRBV5-6	CASSLTLFLAFGQFF	TGTGCCAGCAGCCTAACGCTATTTCTAGCATTCGGGCAGTTCTTC
-	TRBJ1-1	-	TRBV5-1	CASSRNSRTEAFF	TGCGCCAGCAGCCGCAATTCCAGGACTGAAGCTTTCTTT
TRBD1	TRBJ1-4	medium-sized	TRBV9	CASSVTGGQEKLFF	TGTGCCAGCAGCGTTACAGGGGGCCAGGAAAAACTGTTTTTT
TRBD1	TRBJ2-5	-	TRBV19	CASSIRGQGRETQYF	TGTGCCAGTAGTATTCGGGGACAGGGTAGGGAGACCCAGTACTTC
TRBD2	TRBJ2-7	-	TRBV7-8	CASSTPTSGQDEQYF	TGTGCCAGCAGCACCCCGACTAGCGGGCAAGACGAGCAGTACTTC